This TCR beta chain was obtained from a study of CD8+ T cells in alopecia areata. About the research overall: Treated patients received oral tofacitinib, 5 to 10 mg twice daily. Study-wide results and caveats: Alphabeta T cells residing in normal skin are also sequenced in scalp samples.

RNA was isolated and reverse transcribed to cDNA, the sequencing template. Method: immunoSEQ multiplex PCR; TCRdb's copy keeps in-frame clones and lacks some. Of some 180,000 clones in the sample, roughly 60% were seen once. Peripheral blood samples and lesional scalp punch biopsies were obtained from alopecia areata patients. Comment on this clone: Antigen unknown.

Trimming stripped 1 base from V and 9 bases from J, with 10 bases between. Germline V lookup: CDR1 SQVTM, CDR2 ANQGSEA. The CDR3 covers 12 residues. The TCR was taken from a human donor with alopecia areata. The chain is built from TRBV29-1 and TRBJ2-1; unclear D gene. This material consisted of CD4+ T cells sorted from blood, taken at week 0. CDR3 amino acids: CSVEASSTEQFF. DNA for the CDR3: TGCAGCGTTGAAGCCTCGTCTACTGAGCAGTTCTTC.